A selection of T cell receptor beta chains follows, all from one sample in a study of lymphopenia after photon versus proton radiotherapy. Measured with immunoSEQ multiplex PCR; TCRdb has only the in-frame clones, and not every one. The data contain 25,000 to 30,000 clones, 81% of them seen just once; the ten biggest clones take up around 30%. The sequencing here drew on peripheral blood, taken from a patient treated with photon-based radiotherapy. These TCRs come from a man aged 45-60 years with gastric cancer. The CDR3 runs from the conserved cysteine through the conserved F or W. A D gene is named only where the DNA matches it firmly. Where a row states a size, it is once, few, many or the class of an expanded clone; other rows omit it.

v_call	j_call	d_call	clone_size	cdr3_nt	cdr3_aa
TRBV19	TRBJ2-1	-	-	TGTGCCAGTAGTATAGATCAGCGGCGGAATGAGCAGTTCTTC	CASSIDQRRNEQFF
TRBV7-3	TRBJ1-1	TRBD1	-	TGTGCCAGCAGCTCGCGGGACAGGGGCACTGAAGCTTTCTTT	CASSSRDRGTEAFF
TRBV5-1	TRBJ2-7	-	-	TGCGCCAGCAGCTTTTTGTGGAGGAACTACGAGCAGTACTTC	CASSFLWRNYEQYF
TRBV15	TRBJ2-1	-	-	TGTGCCACCAGCCGACGGGCCGTCTCCTACAATGAGCAGTTCTTC	CATSRRAVSYNEQFF
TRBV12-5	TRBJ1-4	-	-	TGTGCTAGTGGTATAGCAGGCTACGCTGAAAAACTGTTTTTT	CASGIAGYAEKLFF
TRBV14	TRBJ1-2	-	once	TGTGCCAGCAGCCAAGAGTCCCAGAACCGGCATGGCTACACCTTC	CASSQESQNRHGYTF
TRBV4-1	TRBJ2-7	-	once	TGCGCCAGCAGCCAAGATAGCGGAGCGACCTACGAGCAGTACTTC	CASSQDSGATYEQYF
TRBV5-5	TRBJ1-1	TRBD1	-	TGTGCCAGCAGCCCCCTGGACAGGGAAGGATTGTGGGCTTTCTTT	CASSPLDREGLWAFF
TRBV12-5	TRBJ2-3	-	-	TGTGCTAGTTCAAGGGGGGAGTACACAGATACGCAGTATTTT	CASSRGEYTDTQYF
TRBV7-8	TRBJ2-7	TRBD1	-	TGTGCCAGTCGACCCGGAGGCCAGGGGGCCTACGAGCAGTACTTC	CASRPGGQGAYEQYF
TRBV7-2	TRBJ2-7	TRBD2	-	TGTGCCAGCAGCTTATCCGGGGGGGCTAAGTACGAGCAGTACTTC	CASSLSGGAKYEQYF
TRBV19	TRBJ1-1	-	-	TGTGCCAGTAGTCAAGACCGGGACATGAACACTGAAGCTTTCTTT	CASSQDRDMNTEAFF
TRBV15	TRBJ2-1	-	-	TGTGCCACCAGCAGAGAGGGGGCCCCGGGACGGCAGTTCTTC	CATSREGAPGRQFF
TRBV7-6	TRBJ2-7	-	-	TGTGCCAGCAGCTTAGCGGTGAACTCCTACGAGCAGTACTTC	CASSLAVNSYEQYF
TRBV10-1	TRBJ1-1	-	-	TGCGCCAGCAGTGGCCCCAACCAGGGTTACACTGAAGCTTTCTTT	CASSGPNQGYTEAFF
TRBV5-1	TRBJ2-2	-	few	TGCGCCAGCAGCTTGGATTCTGGGGGCGCCGGGGAGCTGTTTTTT	CASSLDSGGAGELFF
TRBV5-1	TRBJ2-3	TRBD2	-	TGCGCCAGCAGCAGGAAACTAGCGGGGGGTCACTCATCGGATACGCAGTATTTT	CASSRKLAGGHSSDTQYF
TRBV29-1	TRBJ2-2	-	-	TGCAGCGTGTGGCAATCGAACACCGGGGAGCTGTTTTTT	CSVWQSNTGELFF
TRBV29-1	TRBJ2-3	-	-	TGCAGCGTTGGACAGACCACAGATACGCAGTATTTT	CSVGQTTDTQYF
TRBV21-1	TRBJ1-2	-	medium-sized	TGTGCCAGCAGCAAAGGGGGCAGAACTAACTATGGCTACACCTTC	CASSKGGRTNYGYTF
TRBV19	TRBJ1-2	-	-	TGTGCCAGTAGATTGGGACCGGTGGACTATGGCTACACCTTC	CASRLGPVDYGYTF
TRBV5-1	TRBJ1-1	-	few	TGCGCCAGCAGCGGCTCCGGGGGGAACACTGAAGCTTTCTTT	CASSGSGGNTEAFF
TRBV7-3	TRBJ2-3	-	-	TGTGCCAGCAGCTTAGCTAGTAGCTCCACAGATACGCAGTATTTT	CASSLASSSTDTQYF
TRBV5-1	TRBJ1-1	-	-	TGCGCCAGCAGCTTGGCCCAGGGGATGAACACTGAAGCTTTCTTT	CASSLAQGMNTEAFF
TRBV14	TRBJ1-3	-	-	TGTGCCAGCAGCCAAGAAGGAGTATCTGGAAACACCATATATTTT	CASSQEGVSGNTIYF
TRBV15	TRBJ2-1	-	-	TGTGCCACCAGCAGGGGCCGGGACCATCCTTACAATGAGCAGTTCTTC	CATSRGRDHPYNEQFF
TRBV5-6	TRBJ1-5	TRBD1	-	TGTGCCAGCAGCACGCGGACAGGGATAAATCAGCCCCAGCATTTT	CASSTRTGINQPQHF
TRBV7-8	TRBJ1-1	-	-	TGTGCCAGCAGCTCGGGCCAGATGAACACTGAAGCTTTCTTT	CASSSGQMNTEAFF
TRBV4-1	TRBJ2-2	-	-	TGCGCCAGCAGCCCCCAACCGTCACAGGCACGAGGGGAGCTGTTTTTT	CASSPQPSQARGELFF
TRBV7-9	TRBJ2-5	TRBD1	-	TGTGCCAGCAGCTCAGGACAGGGGGCGAAGACCCAGTACTTC	CASSSGQGAKTQYF
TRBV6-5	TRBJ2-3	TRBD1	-	TGTGCCAGCAGTTTCGAGGGACAGAGCACAGATACGCAGTATTTT	CASSFEGQSTDTQYF
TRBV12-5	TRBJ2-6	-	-	TGTGCTAGTGGTTTGGGATTACAAGACTCTGGGGCCAACGTCCTGACTTTC	CASGLGLQDSGANVLTF
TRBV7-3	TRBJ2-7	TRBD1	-	TGTGCCAGCAGCTTAACAGGACAGGGAATCGACGAGCAGTACTTC	CASSLTGQGIDEQYF
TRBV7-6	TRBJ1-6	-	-	TGTGCCAGCAGCTTAGCGCGGCCATCCCAAGGGTCACCCCTCCACTTT	CASSLARPSQGSPLHF
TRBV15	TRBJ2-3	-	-	TGTGCCACCAGTTCGATAGACACAGATACGCAGTATTTT	CATSSIDTDTQYF
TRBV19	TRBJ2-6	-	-	TGTGCCAGTAGTATAGGAGGGTCCGGGGCCAACGTCCTGACTTTC	CASSIGGSGANVLTF
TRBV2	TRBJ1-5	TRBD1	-	TGTGCCAGCAGATGGACAGGTAGCAATCAGCCCCAGCATTTT	CASRWTGSNQPQHF
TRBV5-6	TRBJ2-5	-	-	TGTGCCAGCAGCTTACACAGGCAAGAGACCCAGTACTTC	CASSLHRQETQYF
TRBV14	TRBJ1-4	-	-	TGTGCCAGCAGCCAAGATATGGCAGCCGGGCACGGCGAAAAACTGTTTTTT	CASSQDMAAGHGEKLFF
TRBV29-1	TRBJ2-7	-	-	TGCAGCGTTGAAGTCGCCTACGAGCAGTACTTC	CSVEVAYEQYF
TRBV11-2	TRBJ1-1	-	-	TGTGCCAGCAGCTTTCGGGGTTTCAACACTGAAGCTTTCTTT	CASSFRGFNTEAFF
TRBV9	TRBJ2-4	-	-	TGTGCCAGCAGCGGTAACATAGCCAAAAACATTCAGTACTTC	CASSGNIAKNIQYF